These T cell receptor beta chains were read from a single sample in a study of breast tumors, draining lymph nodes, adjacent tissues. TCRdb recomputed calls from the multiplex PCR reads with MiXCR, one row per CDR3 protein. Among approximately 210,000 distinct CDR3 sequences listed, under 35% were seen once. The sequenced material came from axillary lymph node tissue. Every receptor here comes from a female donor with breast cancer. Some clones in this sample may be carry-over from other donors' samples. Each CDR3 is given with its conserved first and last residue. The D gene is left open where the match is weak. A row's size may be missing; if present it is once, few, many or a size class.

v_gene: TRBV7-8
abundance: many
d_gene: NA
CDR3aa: CASSPREDGYTF

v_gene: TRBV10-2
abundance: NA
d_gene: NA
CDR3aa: CAGGAADTQYF

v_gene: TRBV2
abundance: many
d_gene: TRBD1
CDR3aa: CASSGTGVVNGYTF

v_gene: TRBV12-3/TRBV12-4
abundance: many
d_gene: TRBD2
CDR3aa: CASSQAGEYNEQFF

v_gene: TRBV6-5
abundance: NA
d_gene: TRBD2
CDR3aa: CAGSYSWGGGGRETQYF

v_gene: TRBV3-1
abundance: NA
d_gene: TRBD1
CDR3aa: CASSLKFDRGRVYEQYF

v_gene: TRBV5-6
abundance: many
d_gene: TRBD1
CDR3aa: CASSRGTDINEKLFF

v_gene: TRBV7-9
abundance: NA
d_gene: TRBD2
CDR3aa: CVSSDSGLAGGTGASTDTQYF

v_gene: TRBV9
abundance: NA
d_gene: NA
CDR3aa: CASSGMDTEAFF

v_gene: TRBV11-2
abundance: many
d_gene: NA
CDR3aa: CASSLDGTLSNQPQHF

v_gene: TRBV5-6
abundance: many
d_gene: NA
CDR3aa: CASSFYRGNSPLHF

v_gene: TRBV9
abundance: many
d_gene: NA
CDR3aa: CASSVEGQILETQYF

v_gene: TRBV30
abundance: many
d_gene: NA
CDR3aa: CAWSVGVGRGEKLFF

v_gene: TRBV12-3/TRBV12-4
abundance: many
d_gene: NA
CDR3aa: CASSFRRLGTDTQYF

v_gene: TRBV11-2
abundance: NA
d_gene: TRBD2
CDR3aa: CASSFSGSGTGELFF

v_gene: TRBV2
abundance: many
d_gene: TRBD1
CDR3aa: CASSGQGWGTDTQYF

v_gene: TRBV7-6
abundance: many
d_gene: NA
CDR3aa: CASTTGPGQATSYEQYF

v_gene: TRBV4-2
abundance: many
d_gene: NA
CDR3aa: CASSQGNRVNTGELFF

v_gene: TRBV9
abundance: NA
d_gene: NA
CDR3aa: CASSEPPGSRGGEAQYF

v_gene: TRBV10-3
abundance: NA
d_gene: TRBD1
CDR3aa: CATGQGLHEQYF

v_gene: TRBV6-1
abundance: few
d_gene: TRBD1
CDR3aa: CASSRDRGSGQPQHF

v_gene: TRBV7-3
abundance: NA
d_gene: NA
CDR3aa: CASSLPGPPEYNEQFF

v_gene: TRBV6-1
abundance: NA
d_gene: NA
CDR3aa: CASSQALSLYGYTF

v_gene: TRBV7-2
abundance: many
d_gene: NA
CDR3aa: CASSQLGGPYNEQFF

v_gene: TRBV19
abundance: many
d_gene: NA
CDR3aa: CASSIFGDTQYF

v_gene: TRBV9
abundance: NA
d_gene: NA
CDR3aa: CASSAHRAGNTIYF

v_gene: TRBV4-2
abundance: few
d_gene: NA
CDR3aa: CASSQKMIRGGTGELFF

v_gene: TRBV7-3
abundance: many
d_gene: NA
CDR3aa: CASSLIADNEQFF

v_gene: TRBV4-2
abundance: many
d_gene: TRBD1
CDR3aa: CASSQDAGGGYTF

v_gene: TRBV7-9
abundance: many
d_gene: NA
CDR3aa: CASSLWGEQQETQYF

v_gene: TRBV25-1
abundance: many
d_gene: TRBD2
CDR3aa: CASSSEREREETQYF

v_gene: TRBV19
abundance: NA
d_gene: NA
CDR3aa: CASSTSSGEGNSPLHF

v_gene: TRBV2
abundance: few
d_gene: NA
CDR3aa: CASIKEMGVTEAFF

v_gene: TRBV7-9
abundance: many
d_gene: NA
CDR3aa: CASSLGGASTDTQYF

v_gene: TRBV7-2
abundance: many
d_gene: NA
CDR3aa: CASSPEDSWRTDTQYF

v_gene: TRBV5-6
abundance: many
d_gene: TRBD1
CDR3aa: CASSLDRGSPLHF

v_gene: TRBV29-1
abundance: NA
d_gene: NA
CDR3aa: CSVGTDLYGYTF

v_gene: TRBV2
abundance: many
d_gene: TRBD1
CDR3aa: CASTSTGSPNYGYTF

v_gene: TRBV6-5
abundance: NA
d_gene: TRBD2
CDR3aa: CASRKRTAWGLADTSYEQYF

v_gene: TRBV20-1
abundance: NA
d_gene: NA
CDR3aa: CSALWGNIQSF

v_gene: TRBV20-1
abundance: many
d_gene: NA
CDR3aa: CSASMSSGNTIYF

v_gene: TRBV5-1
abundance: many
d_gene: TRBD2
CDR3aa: CASSWQLAAIPYEQYF

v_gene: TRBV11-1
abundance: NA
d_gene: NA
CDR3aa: CASSLDYRAAGVDHEQYF

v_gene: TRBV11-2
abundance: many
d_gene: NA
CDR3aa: CASSFGGLKEQFF

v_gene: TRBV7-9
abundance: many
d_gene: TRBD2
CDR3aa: CASSLGTSGRGTQYF

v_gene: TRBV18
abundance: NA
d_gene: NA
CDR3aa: CASSLDYSGNTIYF

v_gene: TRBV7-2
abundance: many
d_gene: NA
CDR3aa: CASRPGPVREQYF

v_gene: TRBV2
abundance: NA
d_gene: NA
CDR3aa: CASGRGGVNYGYTF

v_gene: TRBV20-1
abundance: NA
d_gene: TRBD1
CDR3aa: CSAPDRGTEAFF

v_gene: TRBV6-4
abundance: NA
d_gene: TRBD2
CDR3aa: CASSPTTGLADYNEQFF

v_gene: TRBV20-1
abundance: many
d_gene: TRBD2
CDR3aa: CSALPSGRRDTQYF

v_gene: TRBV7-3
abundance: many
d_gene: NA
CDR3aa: CASSRPPFVEQFF

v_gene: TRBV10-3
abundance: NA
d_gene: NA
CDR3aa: CAIRVGTGANGYTF

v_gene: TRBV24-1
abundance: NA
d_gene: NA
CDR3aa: CATSDTQGQETQYF

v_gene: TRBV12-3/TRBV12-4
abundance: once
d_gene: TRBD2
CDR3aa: CASRSTSGGANVLTF

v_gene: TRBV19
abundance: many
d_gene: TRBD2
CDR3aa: CASSPTSGRATDTQYF

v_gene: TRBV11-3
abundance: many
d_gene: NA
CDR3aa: CASSLDSGWDVNEQFF

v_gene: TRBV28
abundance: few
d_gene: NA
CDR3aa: CASSFGDSEHF

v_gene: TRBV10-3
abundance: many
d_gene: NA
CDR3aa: CATMGQETQYF